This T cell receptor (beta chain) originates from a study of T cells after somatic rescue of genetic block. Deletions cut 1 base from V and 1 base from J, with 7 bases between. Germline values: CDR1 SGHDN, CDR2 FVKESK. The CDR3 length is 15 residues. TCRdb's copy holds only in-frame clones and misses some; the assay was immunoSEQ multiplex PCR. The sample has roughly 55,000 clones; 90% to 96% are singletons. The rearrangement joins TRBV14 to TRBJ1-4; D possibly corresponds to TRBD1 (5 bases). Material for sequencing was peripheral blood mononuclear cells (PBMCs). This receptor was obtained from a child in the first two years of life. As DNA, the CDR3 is TGTGCCAGCAGCCAAGTTGGGGGAACTAATGAAAAACTGTTTTTT. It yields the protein CASSQVGGTNEKLFF. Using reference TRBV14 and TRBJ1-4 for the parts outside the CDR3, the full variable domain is EAGVTQFPSHSVIEKGQTVTLRCDPISGHDNLYWYRRVMGKEIKFLLHFVKESKQDESGMPNNRFLAERTGGTYSTLKVQPAELEDSGVYFCASSQVGGTNEKLFFGSGTQLSVL.